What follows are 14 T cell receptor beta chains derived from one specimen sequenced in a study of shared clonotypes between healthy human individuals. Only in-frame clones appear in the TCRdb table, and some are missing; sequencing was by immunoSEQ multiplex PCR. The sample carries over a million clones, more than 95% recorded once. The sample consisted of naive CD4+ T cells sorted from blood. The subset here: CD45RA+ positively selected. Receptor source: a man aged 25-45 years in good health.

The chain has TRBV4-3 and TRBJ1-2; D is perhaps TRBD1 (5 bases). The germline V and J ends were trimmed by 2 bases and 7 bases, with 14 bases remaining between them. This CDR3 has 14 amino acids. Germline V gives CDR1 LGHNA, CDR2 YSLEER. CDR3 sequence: CASSQITGEGGYTF. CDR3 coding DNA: TGCGCCAGCAGCCAAATAACAGGAGAGGGTGGCTACACCTTC.

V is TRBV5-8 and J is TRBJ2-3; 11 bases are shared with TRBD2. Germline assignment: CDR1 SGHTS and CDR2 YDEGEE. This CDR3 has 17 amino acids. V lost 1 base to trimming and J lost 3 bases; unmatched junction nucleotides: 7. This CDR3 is CASSLRFRLAGTDTQYF. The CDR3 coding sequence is TGTGCCAGCAGCTTGAGGTTCCGACTAGCGGGAACAGATACGCAGTATTTT.

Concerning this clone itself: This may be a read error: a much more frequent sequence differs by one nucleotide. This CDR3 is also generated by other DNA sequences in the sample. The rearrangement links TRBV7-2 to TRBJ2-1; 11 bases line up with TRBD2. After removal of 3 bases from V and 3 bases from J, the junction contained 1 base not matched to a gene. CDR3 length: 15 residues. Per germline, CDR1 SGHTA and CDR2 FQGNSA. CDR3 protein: CASSLGLADYNEQFF. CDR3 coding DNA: TGTGCCAGCAGCTTGGGACTAGCGGACTACAATGAGCAGTTCTTC.

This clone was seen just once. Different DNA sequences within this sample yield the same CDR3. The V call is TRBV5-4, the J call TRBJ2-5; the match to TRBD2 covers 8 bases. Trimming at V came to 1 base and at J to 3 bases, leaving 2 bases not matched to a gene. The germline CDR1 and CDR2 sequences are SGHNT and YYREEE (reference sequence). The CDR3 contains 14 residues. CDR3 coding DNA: TGTGCCAGCAGCTTGACTAGCGGAAAAGAGACCCAGTACTTC. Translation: CASSLTSGKETQYF.

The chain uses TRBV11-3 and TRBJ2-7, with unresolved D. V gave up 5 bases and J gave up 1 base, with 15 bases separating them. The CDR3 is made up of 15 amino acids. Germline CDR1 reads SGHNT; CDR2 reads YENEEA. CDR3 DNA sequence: TGTGCCAGCAGCCACCGACCCGGGCCATCCTACGAGCAGTACTTC. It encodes CASSHRPGPSYEQYF.

The CDR3 spells CASSLPGGHDTQYF. CDR3 in DNA: TGTGCCAGCAGCCTTCCAGGGGGCCACGATACGCAGTATTTT. J is TRBJ2-3 and V is TRBV7-2, with 8 bases that match TRBD1. CDR3 length: 14 residues. V trimming: 5 bases; J trimming: 6 bases; junction bases outside the gene matches: 7. CDR1 is SGHTA and CDR2 is FQGNSA in the germline V gene.

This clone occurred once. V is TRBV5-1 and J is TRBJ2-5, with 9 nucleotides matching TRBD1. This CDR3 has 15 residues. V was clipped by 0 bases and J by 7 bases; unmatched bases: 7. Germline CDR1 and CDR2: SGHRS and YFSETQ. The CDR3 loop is CASSLGQGVPRTQYF. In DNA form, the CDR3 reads TGCGCCAGCAGCTTGGGACAGGGGGTCCCCAGGACCCAGTACTTC.

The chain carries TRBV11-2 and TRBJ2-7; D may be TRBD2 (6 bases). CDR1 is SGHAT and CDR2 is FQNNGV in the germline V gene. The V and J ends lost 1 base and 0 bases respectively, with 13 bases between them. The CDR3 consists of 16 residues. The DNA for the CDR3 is TGTGCCAGCAGCTTAGGAATTAGGAGGGGCTCCTACGAGCAGTACTTC. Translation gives CASSLGIRRGSYEQYF. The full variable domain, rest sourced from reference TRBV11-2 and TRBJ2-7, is EAGVAQSPRYKIIEKRQSVAFWCNPISGHATLYWYQQILGQGPKLLIQFQNNGVVDDSQLPKDRFSAERLKGVDSTLKIQPAKLEDSAVYLCASSLGIRRGSYEQYFGPGTRLTVT.

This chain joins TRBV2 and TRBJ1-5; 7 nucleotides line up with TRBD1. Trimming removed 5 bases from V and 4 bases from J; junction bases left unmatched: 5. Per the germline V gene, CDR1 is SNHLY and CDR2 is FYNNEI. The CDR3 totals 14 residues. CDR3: CASSRTGANQPQHF. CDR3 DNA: TGTGCCAGCAGTAGAACAGGGGCGAATCAGCCCCAGCATTTT.

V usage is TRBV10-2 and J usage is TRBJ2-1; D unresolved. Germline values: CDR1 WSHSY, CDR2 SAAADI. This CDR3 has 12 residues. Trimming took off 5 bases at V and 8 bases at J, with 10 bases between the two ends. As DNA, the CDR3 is TGCGCCAGCAGTAAAAATATCGATGAGCAGTTCTTC. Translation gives CASSKNIDEQFF.

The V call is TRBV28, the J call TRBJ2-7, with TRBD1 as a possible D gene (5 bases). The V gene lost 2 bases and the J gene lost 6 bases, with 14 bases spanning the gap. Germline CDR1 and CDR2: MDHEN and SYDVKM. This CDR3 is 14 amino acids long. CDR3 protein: CASSLVDSRLEQYF. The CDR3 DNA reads TGTGCCAGCAGTTTAGTCGACAGTCGACTCGAGCAGTACTTC.

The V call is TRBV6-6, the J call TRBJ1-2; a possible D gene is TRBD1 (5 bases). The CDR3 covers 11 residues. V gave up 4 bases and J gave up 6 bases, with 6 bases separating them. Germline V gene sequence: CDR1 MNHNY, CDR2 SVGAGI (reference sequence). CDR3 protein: CASSSRDGYTF. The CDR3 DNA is TGTGCCAGCAGTTCCAGGGATGGCTACACCTTC.

The CDR3, as DNA: TGTGCCAGCAGCGTAACTAGCGGGATTAGGTCAGATACGCAGTATTTT. Translation gives CASSVTSGIRSDTQYF. The V gene is TRBV9, the J gene TRBJ2-3; TRBD2 aligns across 10 bases. Trimming cost V 1 base and J 4 bases; bases outside gene matches: 6. The CDR3 length is 16 residues. Germline V gene data show CDR1 as SGDLS and CDR2 as YYNGEE.

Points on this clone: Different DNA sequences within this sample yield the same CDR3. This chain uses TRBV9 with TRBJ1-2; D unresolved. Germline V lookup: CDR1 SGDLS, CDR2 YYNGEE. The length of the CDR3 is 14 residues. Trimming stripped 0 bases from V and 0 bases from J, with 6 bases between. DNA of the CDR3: TGTGCCAGCAGCGTAGTTGGTACTAACTATGGCTACACCTTC. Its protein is CASSVVGTNYGYTF.